Below are 3 T cell receptor beta chains sequenced from a single sample in a study of T cells after yellow fever vaccination. TCRdb redid the calling of the 5' RACE reads with MiXCR, one entry per CDR3 protein. The sample has 150,000 or so distinct CDR3 sequences; 5% to 8% are singletons. The sample was CD4+ T cells sorted from PBMCs, taken 10 days after the yellow fever booster vaccination. The receptors shown here come from a man aged 25-40 years who received the YFV17D yellow fever vaccine.

This clonotype was seen only once. A read error may explain this, as a much larger clone is one base away. The chain combines TRBV7-3 with TRBJ2-2; no firm D call. The CDR3 is 13 amino acids. V was pared by 5 bases and J by 5 bases, with 9 bases between. Germline CDR1 reads SGHTA; CDR2 reads FQGTGA. CDR3 DNA sequence: TGTGCCAGCAGCGTCCTTAGTACCGGGGAGCTGTTTTTT. Translated, it gives CASSVLSTGELFF. The full variable domain, with the rest looked up from reference TRBV7-3 and TRBJ2-2, is GAGVSQTPSNKVTEKGKYVELRCDPISGHTALYWYRQSLGQGPEFLIYFQGTGAADDSGLPNDRFFAVRPEGSVSTLKIQRTERGDSAVYLCASSVLSTGELFFGEGSRLTVL.

This clonotype was detected many times. V gene TRBV12-3 or TRBV12-4 combines with J gene TRBJ2-7; the match to TRBD2 covers 10 bases. There are 13 residues in the CDR3. V lost 6 bases to trimming and J lost 6 bases; unmatched junction nucleotides: 5. This CDR3 reads CASSPGLATEQYF. CDR3 coding DNA: TGTGCCAGCAGCCCGGGACTAGCGACCGAGCAGTACTTC.

V gene TRBV7-2 combines with J gene TRBJ2-7; D is ambiguous. Trimming took 5 bases from V and 3 from J, leaving 20 bases between them. CDR1 and CDR2 (germline): SGHTA, FQGNSA. CDR3 size: 16 residues. The CDR3: CASSPTSQVFFYEQYF. The DNA for the CDR3 is TGTGCCAGCAGCCCAACTTCCCAAGTATTTTTCTACGAGCAGTACTTC.